This T cell receptor (beta chain) was observed in a study of shared clonotypes between healthy human individuals. Whole-study results and caveats: Rarefaction analysis demonstrated incomplete sorted-subset sequencing notwithstanding large depth.

The table came from immunoSEQ multiplex PCR; TCRdb's copy has only in-frame clones and leaves some out. The sample carries around 600,000 clones, around 96% recorded once. The naive CD8 population came from CD45RO-negative cells selected for CCR7, without terminally differentiated effector memory CD45RA+ cells. All donors qualified as healthy HIV-negative adults and had experienced no recent acute infections or vaccinations. This CDR3 comprises 14 residues. Per germline, CDR1 MGHDK and CDR2 SYGVNS. V was clipped by 4 bases and J by 7 bases; unmatched bases: 7. Regarding this clone: The antigen remains unidentified.

The V call is TRBV25-1, the J call TRBJ2-1, with 7 bases lining up with TRBD2. The material sequenced was naive CD8+ T cells sorted from blood. The receptor comes from a woman aged 25-40 years in good health. CDR3 in amino acids: CASSGWEGTNEQFF. The CDR3 coding sequence is TGTGCCAGCAGTGGGTGGGAGGGGACTAATGAGCAGTTCTTC. The full variable domain, rest sourced from reference TRBV25-1 and TRBJ2-1, is EADIYQTPRYLVIGTGKKITLECSQTMGHDKMYWYQQDPGMELHLIHYSYGVNSTEKGDLSSESTVSRIRTEHFPLTLESARPSHTSQYLCASSGWEGTNEQFFGPGTRLTVL.